The present T cell receptor beta chain was sequenced within a study of PD-L1 blockade in urothelial cancer. Sequencing used immunoSEQ multiplex PCR; TCRdb keeps in-frame clones, though not all of them. This sample has 95,000 to 150,000 clones; about 82% occur once, and the top ten carry 2.4%. This CDR3 contains 16 residues. The V segment lost 5 bases and the J segment 5 bases; nucleotides outside the gene matches: 8. Germline loops: CDR1 SGHVS, CDR2 FNYEAQ. The time point denotes: peripheral blood 6 weeks after treatment start. This chain connects TRBV7-6 to TRBJ2-5; 13 bases fit TRBD2. Sample: PBMCs, taken around atezolizumab (anti-PD-L1) treatment. The TCR sequence derives from a man aged 50 to 60 with urothelial cancer. The CDR3 region has the DNA TGTGCCAGCAGCGTACTAGCGGGAGGGCGAGAGGAGACCCAGTACTTC. Translation gives CASSVLAGGREETQYF.